The next 27 T cell receptor beta chains were all read from a single sample in a study of shared clonotypes between healthy human individuals. Produced via immunoSEQ multiplex PCR; TCRdb's table is partial and in-frame only. In the table there are 2 million to 2.5 million clones, 93% of which are singletons. The sample taken for sequencing was naive CD4+ T cells from PBMCs. Subset specified: CD45RA+ positively selected. The receptor source for this set is a man younger than 35 in good health. Some clones in this sample may be carry-over from other donors' samples.

V and J are TRBV6-1 and TRBJ2-7, with no clear D. Germline V CDR1 and CDR2: MNHNS, SASEGT. The V end was cut by 5 bases, the J end by 2 bases, with 16 bases between. CDR3 length: 15 residues. CDR3 region: CASSKTDRQTYEQYF. CDR3 coding DNA: TGTGCCAGCAGTAAGACGGACCGACAAACCTACGAGCAGTACTTC.

This clone was recorded once. This specimen includes other DNA sequences encoding the same CDR3. The chain uses TRBV18 and TRBJ2-3, with unresolved D. Germline lookup yields CDR1 KGHSH and CDR2 LQKENI. Between the trimmed V and J ends, which lost 3 bases and 6 bases, there was a span of 4 bases. CDR3 length: 11 amino acids. CDR3 DNA: TGTGCCAGCTCACCTAGGGATACGCAGTATTTT. It is translated as CASSPRDTQYF.

The chain has TRBV7-2 and TRBJ1-5; D is unresolved. Trimming left V 6 bases short and J 0 bases short, with 9 bases between. Germline V gene lookup returns CDR1 SGHTA and CDR2 FQGNSA. This CDR3 spans 14 amino acids. As DNA, the CDR3 is TGTGCCAGCAGTTTTGGACGTAGCAATCAGCCCCAGCATTTT. Amino acid sequence: CASSFGRSNQPQHF.

The CDR3 nucleotides are TGTGCCAGCAGCTTACTAGCGGCCTCCGGGGAGCTGTTTTTT. Protein: CASSLLAASGELFF. The rearrangement uses TRBV7-3 and TRBJ2-2, with TRBD2 matching 7 bases. CDR3 length: 14 amino acids. V was clipped by 2 bases and J by 6 bases; unmatched bases: 3. Per the germline V gene, CDR1 is SGHTA and CDR2 is FQGTGA.

This chain joins TRBV20-1 and TRBJ2-5; D is possibly TRBD1 or TRBD2 (5 bases each). CDR1 DFQATT and CDR2 SNEGSKA come from the germline V gene (reference sequence). This CDR3 has 11 amino acids. V was trimmed by 8 bases and J by 5 bases, leaving 12 bases between them. CDR3 sequence reads: CSQQGRETQYF. Here the CDR3 DNA reads TGCAGTCAGCAGGGACGGGAGACCCAGTACTTC.

The rearrangement joins TRBV28 to TRBJ2-2; D gene ambiguous. CDR3 length: 11 amino acids. CDR1 is MDHEN and CDR2 is SYDVKM in the germline V gene. V was cut by 8 bases and J by 8 bases, with 9 bases left in between. The CDR3 loop is CASGFWGELFF. The DNA for the CDR3 is TGTGCCAGCGGCTTTTGGGGGGAGCTGTTTTTT.

Comment on this clone: Other DNA sequences within the sample encode an identical CDR3. J is TRBJ1-5 and V is TRBV7-3; D remains ambiguous. This CDR3 has 13 amino acids. Germline V gives CDR1 SGHTA, CDR2 FQGTGA. Deletions cut 2 bases from V and 5 bases from J, with 7 bases between. CDR3 coding DNA: TGTGCCAGCAGCTTAGGGAGGGATCAGCCCCAGCATTTT. It specifies CASSLGRDQPQHF.

Turning to this clone: Additional DNA sequences in this sample encode the identical CDR3. The chain employs TRBV18 and TRBJ1-1, with a tentative D call TRBD1 (5 bases). The CDR3 consists of 13 residues. CDR1 and CDR2 (germline): KGHSH, LQKENI. The germline V and J ends were trimmed by 3 bases and 5 bases, with 10 bases remaining between them. The CDR3 DNA reads as TGTGCCAGCTCACCCAAAGAGGGGACTGAAGCTTTCTTT. Its translation is CASSPKEGTEAFF.

This rearrangement joins TRBV9 to TRBJ1-2; TRBD1 is a possible D gene (6 bases). The ends were cut back, 8 bases at V and 4 bases at J, with 24 bases in the middle. The length of the CDR3 is 16 residues. The germline V gene has CDR1 SGDLS and CDR2 YYNGEE. Here the CDR3 reads CASASGGQGSRYGYTF. The CDR3 DNA reads TGTGCCAGTGCCTCTGGGGGCCAGGGGTCACGCTATGGCTACACCTTC.

For this clone: The sample contains more than one DNA sequence encoding this CDR3. The chain combines TRBV5-1 with TRBJ2-3, with D unclear. Per the germline V gene, CDR1 is SGHRS and CDR2 is YFSETQ. The CDR3 length is 14 residues. V was pared by 0 bases and J by 0 bases, with 5 bases between. CDR3 residues: CASSLASSTDTQYF. CDR3 sequence (DNA): TGCGCCAGCAGCTTGGCTAGTAGCACAGATACGCAGTATTTT.

The rearrangement uses TRBV28 and TRBJ2-7, with a tentative D call TRBD2 (7 bases). Trimming took 2 bases from V and 5 from J, leaving 22 bases between them. CDR1 and CDR2 (germline): MDHEN, SYDVKM. The CDR3 runs 17 residues. The CDR3 region is CASSLPLWGGRLDEQYF. CDR3 DNA: TGTGCCAGCAGTTTACCCCTTTGGGGGGGCCGCTTGGACGAGCAGTACTTC.

As regards this clone: The same CDR3 also results from other DNA sequences found in this sample. This chain connects TRBV28 to TRBJ2-5; TRBD1 aligns across 8 bases. Trimming cost V 8 bases and J 4 bases; bases outside gene matches: 3. This CDR3 is built from 12 residues. CDR1 and CDR2 from the germline V gene are MDHEN and SYDVKM. The CDR3 nucleotides are TGTGCCAGCGGACAGGGAGGAGAGACCCAGTACTTC. Its translation is CASGQGGETQYF. Based on the CDR3 plus reference TRBV28 and TRBJ2-5, the full variable domain is DVKVTQSSRYLVKRTGEKVFLECVQDMDHENMFWYRQDPGLGLRLIYFSYDVKMKEKGDIPEGYSVSREKKERFSLILESASTNQTSMYLCASGQGGETQYFGPGTRLLVL.

V gene TRBV27 combines with J gene TRBJ1-1, with unresolved D. V gave up 6 bases and J gave up 1 base, with 15 bases separating them. Germline CDR1 reads MNHEY; CDR2 reads SMNVEV (reference sequence). This CDR3 is 15 amino acids long. CDR3 bases: TGTGCCAGCAGCCCCTTACGACTTAGGAACACTGAAGCTTTCTTT. It codes for CASSPLRLRNTEAFF.

The rearrangement uses TRBV7-8 and TRBJ1-1, with D possibly being TRBD1 (6 bases). CDR3 length: 15 amino acids. Trimming took 1 base from V and 8 from J, leaving 17 bases between them. In germline, CDR1 is SGHVS, CDR2 FQNEAQ. Here the CDR3 DNA reads TGTGCCAGCAGCTTAGTGGGTAGGGGGGAGCGGGAAGCTTTCTTT. Translation: CASSLVGRGEREAFF.

The chain employs TRBV5-4 and TRBJ2-1, with a tentative D call TRBD2 (7 bases). V was shortened by 1 base and J by 4 bases, with 12 bases between the two germline ends. Germline V gene lookup returns CDR1 SGHNT and CDR2 YYREEE (reference sequence). The CDR3 covers 15 residues. CDR3 loop: CASSLRGAPYNEQFF. As DNA, the CDR3 is TGTGCCAGCAGCTTGCGGGGGGCGCCTTACAATGAGCAGTTCTTC.

J is TRBJ2-7 and V is TRBV4-1; tentatively, D is TRBD2 (5 bases). V dropped 7 bases and J dropped 2 bases, with 24 bases sitting between them. Germline CDR1 is MGHRA and CDR2 is YSYEKL. This CDR3 has 17 residues. Here the CDR3 DNA reads TGCGCCAGCAACGTAGGATCAGGACGGAGGCCGACCTACGAGCAGTACTTC. It yields the protein CASNVGSGRRPTYEQYF.

This sequence joins TRBV25-1 and TRBJ1-1; D perhaps matches TRBD1 (5 bases). The V end was cut by 4 bases, the J end by 4 bases, with 13 bases between. CDR1 and CDR2 (germline): MGHDK, SYGVNS. This CDR3 region has 14 residues. CDR3 protein: CASSVNRGTTEAFF. CDR3 nucleotides: TGTGCCAGCAGTGTAAACCGGGGGACCACTGAAGCTTTCTTT.

This chain connects TRBV5-1 to TRBJ2-1, with D hard to call. Germline V lookup: CDR1 SGHRS, CDR2 YFSETQ. Trimming shortened V by 4 bases and J by 0 bases, and 11 bases separated the two germline ends. This CDR3 is built from 15 residues. The CDR3 loop reads CASSPEPSSYNEQFF. The CDR3 DNA is TGCGCCAGCAGCCCTGAACCGAGCTCCTACAATGAGCAGTTCTTC.

Concerning this clone itself: This sample includes further DNA sequences coding for the same CDR3. This chain links TRBV5-1 with TRBJ2-7; D might be TRBD1 (5 bases). The CDR3 spans 15 residues. V lost 0 bases and J lost 1, with 11 bases in between. Per germline, CDR1 SGHRS and CDR2 YFSETQ. In nucleotides, the CDR3 is TGCGCCAGCAGCTTGGGAGCAGGGATTTCCTACGAGCAGTACTTC. Translating it yields CASSLGAGISYEQYF. The full variable domain, its missing parts supplied by reference TRBV5-1 and TRBJ2-7, is KAGVTQTPRYLIKTRGQQVTLSCSPISGHRSVSWYQQTPGQGLQFLFEYFSETQRNKGNFPGRFSGRQFSNSRSEMNVSTLELGDSALYLCASSLGAGISYEQYFGPGTRLTVT.

This chain joins TRBV28 and TRBJ1-1; D call uncertain. CDR1 is MDHEN and CDR2 is SYDVKM in the germline V gene. There are 13 residues in the CDR3. The V end lost 6 bases, the J end lost 1 base, and 9 bases lay between the germline ends. The CDR3 DNA reads TGTGCCAGCAGCTTGACCCAGAACACTGAAGCTTTCTTT. Translated: CASSLTQNTEAFF.

This clone was recorded once. V is TRBV5-1 and J is TRBJ1-1, with 7 bases matching TRBD1. The germline gives CDR1 SGHRS, CDR2 YFSETQ. There are 16 residues in the CDR3. V lost 2 bases to trimming and J lost 1 base; unmatched junction nucleotides: 8. The CDR3 region is CASSLNYRGANTEAFF. The CDR3 region has the DNA TGCGCCAGCAGCTTAAACTACAGGGGAGCGAACACTGAAGCTTTCTTT.

This clone was counted once. The CDR3 is CASSFGRANYGYTF. In DNA, the CDR3 is TGTGCCAGCAGCTTCGGCCGGGCGAACTATGGCTACACCTTC. The chain employs TRBV11-2 and TRBJ1-2; D ambiguous. V was pared by 3 bases and J by 2 bases, with 10 bases between. The CDR3 is made up of 14 amino acids. Germline lookup yields CDR1 SGHAT and CDR2 FQNNGV.

The J gene is TRBJ1-5, the V gene TRBV28; D not resolved. Between the trimmed V and J ends, which lost 3 bases and 6 bases, there was a span of 6 bases. The length of the CDR3 is 12 residues. Germline CDR1 is MDHEN and CDR2 is SYDVKM. The CDR3 here is CASSLMSQPQHF. The CDR3 region has the DNA TGTGCCAGCAGTTTGATGAGTCAGCCCCAGCATTTT. Together with reference TRBV28 and TRBJ1-5, the CDR3 gives the full variable domain: DVKVTQSSRYLVKRTGEKVFLECVQDMDHENMFWYRQDPGLGLRLIYFSYDVKMKEKGDIPEGYSVSREKKERFSLILESASTNQTSMYLCASSLMSQPQHFGDGTRLSIL.

V is TRBV5-1 and J is TRBJ1-1; D might be TRBD1 (6 bases). The CDR3 spans 15 residues. Germline CDR1 SGHRS, CDR2 YFSETQ. V was trimmed by 0 bases and J by 9 bases, leaving 18 bases between them. In DNA form, the CDR3 reads TGCGCCAGCAGCTTGGCGACAAAGACCGGGACAAAAGCTTTCTTT. Translation gives CASSLATKTGTKAFF.

This chain connects TRBV5-1 to TRBJ2-3; D uncertain. The V gene's germline CDR1 is SGHRS and CDR2 YFSETQ. With 1 base removed from V and 0 bases from J, the gap between germline ends came to 12 bases. This CDR3 spans 16 amino acids. This CDR3 reads CASSLRWDTSTDTQYF. CDR3 DNA: TGCGCCAGCAGCTTGAGATGGGATACTAGCACAGATACGCAGTATTTT.

The chain joins TRBV11-2 to TRBJ2-5; D is tentatively TRBD1 or TRBD2 (5 bases each). The CDR3 extends over 14 amino acids. Trimming left V 3 bases short and J 1 base short, with 9 bases between. Germline V lookup: CDR1 SGHAT, CDR2 FQNNGV. CDR3 residues: CASSFGTVQETQYF. In DNA, the CDR3 is TGTGCCAGCAGCTTCGGGACGGTCCAAGAGACCCAGTACTTC. The full variable domain, in which reference TRBV11-2 and TRBJ2-5 provide the parts outside the CDR3, is EAGVAQSPRYKIIEKRQSVAFWCNPISGHATLYWYQQILGQGPKLLIQFQNNGVVDDSQLPKDRFSAERLKGVDSTLKIQPAKLEDSAVYLCASSFGTVQETQYFGPGTRLLVL.

Details on this clone: This CDR3 is also generated by other DNA sequences in the sample. This chain uses TRBV7-2 with TRBJ1-5; D may be TRBD1 (6 bases). The CDR3 covers 15 residues. In germline, CDR1 is SGHTA, CDR2 FQGNSA. V was cut by 2 bases and J by 4 bases, with 12 bases left in between. For the CDR3, the DNA is TGTGCCAGCAGCTTAACAGGGTTCGGGAATCAGCCCCAGCATTTT. Residues: CASSLTGFGNQPQHF.